This section outlines one T cell receptor (beta chain) sequence together with its context. In this sample, this clonotype turned up a few times. The antigen this receptor binds is unknown. No per-base quality is available; no much larger clone lies one base away. The sample originates from a study of T-cell memory formation after mild COVID-19 (dated by TCRdb to the early 2020s). Concerning the study at large: TCR sequence clusters from the two donors were largely donor specific. T-cell clones expanding and contracting after mild COVID-19 in two donors were tracked by longitudinal TCRalpha and TCRbeta repertoire sequencing. Two young, previously healthy adult volunteers, one female and one male, were included in the cohort.

The trim is 2 bases for V and 2 bases for J, with a gap of 13 bases between the germline ends. For CDR1 and CDR2, the germline V gene lists SGDLS and YYNGEE. Including the terminal cysteine and phenylalanine, the CDR3 comprises 15 residues. Just CDR3 DNA is preserved here, 45 bases in frame from base 1. Beyond this particular receptor, the publication reports: The detection of some responding clones in pre-infection memory suggests that pre-existing cross-reactive memory T cells joined the SARS-CoV-2 response. The study covered only two mild cases, and larger cohorts including severe cases with pre-infection samples were considered necessary. Whether the second-wave clones peaking on day 37 were SARS-CoV-2 specific was not confirmed. Contracting CD4+ clones were found mainly in CM and EM memory subsets, while CD8+ clones were enriched in EMRA. From day 15 to 85, contracting clones showed balanced CD4/CD8 phenotypes, whereas a second wave of clones that expanded from day 15 to 37 leaned towards CD4+.

Ficoll-Paque density gradient centrifugation was the method used to isolate PBMCs. Sequencer: Illumina NovaSeq 6000. TCRalpha and TCRbeta cDNA libraries were built by 5'RACE with constant-segment primers, adding sample barcodes and unique molecular identifiers. RNA was extracted from every sample with Trizol reagent. Amplification of the libraries took two PCR steps, and the second step added a second sample barcode plus Illumina TruSeq adapters. Sequencing of the libraries was done on an Illumina NovaSeq, producing 2 x 150 bp paired-end reads. Per the original workflow: Reads were demultiplexed and collapsed into UMI-guided consensus sequences with migec v1.2.7. Using mixcr v2.1.11, UMI consensuses were aligned to TRA and TRB V and J templates and then assembled into clonotypes. Clonotypes were classified as expanded or contracted when called significant by both edgeR and NoisET, with noise models trained on biological replicates. For edgeR calls, the cutoffs were a false discovery rate-adjusted p below 0.01 and a log2 fold-change threshold of 1. As an exploratory analysis of dynamics, PCA with hierarchical clustering was applied to max-normalized trajectories of the 1000 most abundant clonotypes. Each responding clone was given a CD4 or CD8 phenotype based on the CD4+ and CD8+ repertoires, which had been sequenced separately. Through fastp at Q25 and MiXCR, TCRdb rebuilt clones from the public reads, retaining in-frame beta chains. Identical CDR3 protein sequences are pooled into one entry, listed with their most common genes and DNA. The V and J calls shown here were made by TCRdb, not taken from the authors' results. The sample table lists roughly 370,000 distinct CDR3 sequences, about 16% of them with a count of one. The ten most abundant clones make up about a fifth of the sample.

The chain is made from TRBV9 and TRBJ1-2, and perhaps TRBD1 as D gene, on 6 matching bases. The receptor comes from a man between 18 and 29 years old who had mild COVID-19 (a few samples of this study predate the infection). The sample titles of this study are shuffled in the database, so cell type and time point are left out; the donor was told from shared clones. Sequenced material: PBMCs or a T cell subset sorted from them (not recorded which). CDR3 loop: CASSVSQGLNYGYTF. In nucleotide form, the sequence is TGTGCCAGCAGCGTCTCACAGGGCCTCAACTATGGCTACACCTTC.